This TCR beta chain was found in a study of CD8+CD57+ T cells in acquired aplastic anemia. Study-wide background: Sorted CD4+ and CD8+ cells gave a mean 3.2 ug DNA, range 0.2 to 27.4 ug. Study-wide points: Roughly 30 was the count of CD8+ CDR3 sequences that patients shared with controls.

This clonotype was picked up one time. Antigen unknown. The authors sequenced patients whose flow cytometry had shown CD8+CD57+ cell expansion. CDR3 and TCR beta VDJ profiling relied on genomic DNA as the template. TCRdb called the reads again in MiXCR, with one record for every CDR3 protein. Of 150,000 to 180,000 distinct CDR3 sequences listed, less than 60% are singletons. This clonotype was sampled from a human donor with aplastic anemia. The specimen was sorted CD4+, CD8+, or CD8+CD57+ T cells (not recorded which) from PBMCs.

The DNA of the CDR3 is TGTGCCAGCAGACAGGGAGGAAGCAATCAGCCCCAGCATTTT. Protein product: CASRQGGSNQPQHF. The gene calls are TRBV19 and TRBJ1-5; 7 bases map to TRBD1. Germline-derived CDR1 and CDR2 are LNHDA and SQIVND (reference sequence). V shed 9 bases, J shed 1 base, and the junction held 6 bases outside the gene matches. The length of the CDR3 is 14 residues.